The 9 T cell receptor beta chains in this list originate from one sample, sequenced in a study of CD8+CD57+ T cells in acquired aplastic anemia. Genomic DNA templated the TCR beta VDJ and CDR3 profiling. TCRdb itself ran the reads through MiXCR, one entry per CDR3 protein. The sample holds 200,000 to 250,000 distinct CDR3 sequences, 61% seen once. Sequenced material: sorted CD4+, CD8+, or CD8+CD57+ T cells (not recorded which) from PBMCs. Receptors were obtained from a human donor in good health.

V and J are TRBV7-3 and TRBJ2-2; D gene ambiguous. Germline V gene lookup returns CDR1 SGHTA and CDR2 FQGTGA. This CDR3 comprises 17 residues. Trimming cost V 8 bases and J 7 bases, with 26 bases left between them. This chain's CDR3 is CASRPPGDDLFGGELFF. The CDR3 DNA is TGTGCCAGCCGCCCGCCTGGAGACGATCTATTCGGCGGGGAGCTGTTTTTT.

This clonotype was counted at least ten times. The chain is built from TRBV9 and TRBJ2-1; D is possibly TRBD1 (5 bases). This CDR3 has 15 residues. The V gene lost 0 bases and the J gene lost 6 bases, with 13 bases spanning the gap. Germline V gives CDR1 SGDLS, CDR2 YYNGEE. The CDR3: CASSVETDPVNEQFF. CDR3 nucleotides: TGTGCCAGCAGCGTAGAGACAGACCCAGTCAATGAGCAGTTCTTC.

This rearrangement joins TRBV19 to TRBJ1-2, with D tentatively TRBD1 (5 bases). Germline V CDR1 and CDR2: LNHDA, SQIVND (reference sequence). V was trimmed by 2 bases and J by 4 bases, leaving 8 bases between them. This CDR3 is built from 13 residues. CDR3 in amino acids: CASSISTAYGYTF. CDR3 nucleotide sequence: TGTGCCAGTAGTATATCGACAGCCTATGGCTACACCTTC.

The chain employs TRBV20-1 and TRBJ2-7, with 9 bases matching TRBD1. This CDR3 is 16 amino acids long. The germline CDR1 and CDR2 sequences are DFQATT and SNEGSKA (reference sequence). V shed 3 bases and J 3 bases; nucleotides not matched to a gene: 12. The CDR3, as DNA: TGCAGTGCTAGTACGGGGGACAGGGAGAGCTACTACGAGCAGTACTTC. It yields the protein CSASTGDRESYYEQYF.

The chain employs TRBV29-1 and TRBJ2-7; D possibly corresponds to TRBD1 (5 bases). This CDR3 is built from 13 residues. Trimming pared 3 bases from V and 6 bases from J, leaving 15 bases between. Germline V gene lookup returns CDR1 SQVTM and CDR2 ANQGSEA. The CDR3 DNA follows: TGCAGCGTTGACGGAGCAGGGTTTGCCGAGCAGTACTTC. Amino acid sequence: CSVDGAGFAEQYF.

V gene TRBV7-2 combines with J gene TRBJ1-1, with D possibly being TRBD1 (5 bases). CDR3 length: 16 amino acids. Germline V gives CDR1 SGHTA, CDR2 FQGNSA. V gave up 5 bases and J gave up 0 bases, with 16 bases separating them. The CDR3 nucleotides read TGTGCCAGCAGCAACAAGAGACAGAAACTGAACACTGAAGCTTTCTTT. This translates into CASSNKRQKLNTEAFF.

This clonotype was found once. The V gene is TRBV5-1, the J gene TRBJ1-3; 7 bases match TRBD1. The CDR3 has 17 residues. Trimming took 3 bases from V and 0 from J; bases not matched to a gene: 9. Germline V gene data show CDR1 as SGHRS and CDR2 as YFSETQ. The CDR3 DNA reads TGCGCCAGCAGCTATTCCGGGACAGTCAGCTCTGGAAACACCATATATTTT. This translates into CASSYSGTVSSGNTIYF.

In its sample, this clonotype was seen a few times. This chain connects TRBV7-2 to TRBJ2-7, with D possibly TRBD2 on 5 matching bases. V dropped 5 bases and J dropped 1 base, with 12 bases sitting between them. Germline values: CDR1 SGHTA, CDR2 FQGNSA. The CDR3 is 14 amino acids. The CDR3 is CASSPGLGSYEQYF. For the CDR3, the DNA is TGTGCCAGCAGCCCGGGGTTGGGATCCTACGAGCAGTACTTC. Variable domain in full (rest from reference TRBV7-2 and TRBJ2-7): GAGVSQSPSNKVTEKGKDVELRCDPISGHTALYWYRQSLGQGLEFLIYFQGNSAPDKSGLPSDRFSAERTGGSVSTLTIQRTQQEDSAVYLCASSPGLGSYEQYFGPGTRLTVT.

As for this clonotype: Likely a read error: the CDR3 ends without its conserved phenylalanine or tryptophan. This chain uses TRBV25-1 with TRBJ2-1; D not resolved. This CDR3 contains 14 residues. CDR1 is MGHDK, CDR2 SYGVNS, per germline. The CDR3: CESGMHSLNNEQFL. CDR3 DNA: TGTGAGTCCGGCATGCACTCTCTTAACAATGAGCAGTTCCTC.